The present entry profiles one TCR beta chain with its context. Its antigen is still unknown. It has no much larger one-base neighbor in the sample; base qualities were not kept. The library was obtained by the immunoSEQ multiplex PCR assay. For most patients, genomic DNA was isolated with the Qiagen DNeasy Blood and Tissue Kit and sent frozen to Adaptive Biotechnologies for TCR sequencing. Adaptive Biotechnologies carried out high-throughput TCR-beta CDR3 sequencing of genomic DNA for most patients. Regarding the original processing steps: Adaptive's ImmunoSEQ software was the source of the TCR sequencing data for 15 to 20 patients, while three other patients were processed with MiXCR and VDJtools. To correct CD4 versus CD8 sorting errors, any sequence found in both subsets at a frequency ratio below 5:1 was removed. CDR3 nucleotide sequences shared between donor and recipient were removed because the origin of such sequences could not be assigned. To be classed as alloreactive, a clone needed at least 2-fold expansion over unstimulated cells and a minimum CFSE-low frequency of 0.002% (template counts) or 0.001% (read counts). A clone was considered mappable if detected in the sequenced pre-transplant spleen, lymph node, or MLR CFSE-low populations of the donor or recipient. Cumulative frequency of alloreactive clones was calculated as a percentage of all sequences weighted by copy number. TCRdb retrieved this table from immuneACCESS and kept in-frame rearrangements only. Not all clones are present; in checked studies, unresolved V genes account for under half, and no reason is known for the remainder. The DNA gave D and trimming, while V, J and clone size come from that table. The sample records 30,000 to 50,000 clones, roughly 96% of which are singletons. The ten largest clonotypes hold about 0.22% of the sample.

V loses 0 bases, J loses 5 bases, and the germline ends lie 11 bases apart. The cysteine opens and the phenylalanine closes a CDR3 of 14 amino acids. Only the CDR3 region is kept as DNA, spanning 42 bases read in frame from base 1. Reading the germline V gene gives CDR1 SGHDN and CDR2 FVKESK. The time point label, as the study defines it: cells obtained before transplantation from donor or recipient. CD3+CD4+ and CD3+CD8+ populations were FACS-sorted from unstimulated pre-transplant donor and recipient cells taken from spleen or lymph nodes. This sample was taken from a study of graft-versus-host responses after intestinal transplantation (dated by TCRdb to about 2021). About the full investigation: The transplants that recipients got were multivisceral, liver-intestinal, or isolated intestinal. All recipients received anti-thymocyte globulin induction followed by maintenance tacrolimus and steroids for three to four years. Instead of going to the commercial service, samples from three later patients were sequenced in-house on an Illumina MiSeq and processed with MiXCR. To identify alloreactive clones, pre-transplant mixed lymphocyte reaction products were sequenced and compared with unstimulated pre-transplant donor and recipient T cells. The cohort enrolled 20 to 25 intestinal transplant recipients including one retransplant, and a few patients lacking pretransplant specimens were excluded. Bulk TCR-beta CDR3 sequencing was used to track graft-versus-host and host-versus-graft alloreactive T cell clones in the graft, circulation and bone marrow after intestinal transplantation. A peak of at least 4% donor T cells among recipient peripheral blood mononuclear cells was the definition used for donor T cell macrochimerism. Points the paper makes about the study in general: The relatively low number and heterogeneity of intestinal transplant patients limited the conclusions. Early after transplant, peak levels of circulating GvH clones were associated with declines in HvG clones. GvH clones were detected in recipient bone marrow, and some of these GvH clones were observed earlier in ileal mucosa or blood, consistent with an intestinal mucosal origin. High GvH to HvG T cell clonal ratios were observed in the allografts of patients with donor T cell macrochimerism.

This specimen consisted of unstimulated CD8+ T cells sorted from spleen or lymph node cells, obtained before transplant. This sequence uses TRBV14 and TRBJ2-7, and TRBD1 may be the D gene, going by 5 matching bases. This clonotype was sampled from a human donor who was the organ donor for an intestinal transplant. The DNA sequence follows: TGTGCCAGCAGCCAAGATACGACAGCCAACGAGCAGTACTTC. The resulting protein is CASSQDTTANEQYF.